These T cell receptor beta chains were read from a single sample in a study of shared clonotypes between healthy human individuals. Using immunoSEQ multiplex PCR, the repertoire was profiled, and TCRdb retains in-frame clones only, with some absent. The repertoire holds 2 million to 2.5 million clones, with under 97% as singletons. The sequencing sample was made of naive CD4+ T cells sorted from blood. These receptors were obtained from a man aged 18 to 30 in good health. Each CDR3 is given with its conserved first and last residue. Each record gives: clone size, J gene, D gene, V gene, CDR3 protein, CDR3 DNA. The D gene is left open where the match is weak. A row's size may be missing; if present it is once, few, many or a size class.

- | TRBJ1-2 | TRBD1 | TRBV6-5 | CASNPRTGRNYGYTF | TGTGCCAGCAACCCCAGGACAGGGCGAAACTATGGCTACACCTTC
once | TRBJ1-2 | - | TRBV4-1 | CASSQRTRGYGYTF | TGCGCCAGCAGCCAACGGACCCGAGGCTATGGCTACACCTTC
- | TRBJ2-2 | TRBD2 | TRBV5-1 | CASSLGRLGTTTGELFF | TGCGCCAGCAGCTTGGGCCGCTTGGGGACTACTACCGGGGAGCTGTTTTTT
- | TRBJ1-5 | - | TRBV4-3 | CASSQDPGSGQPQHF | TGCGCCAGCAGCCAAGATCCGGGATCAGGTCAGCCCCAGCATTTT
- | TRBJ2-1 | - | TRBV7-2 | CASSPIAHSYNEQFF | TGTGCCAGCAGCCCTATAGCCCACTCATACAATGAGCAGTTCTTC
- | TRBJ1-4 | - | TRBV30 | CAWSAPSPGKEKLFF | TGTGCCTGGAGTGCACCTTCTCCGGGGAAAGAAAAACTGTTTTTT
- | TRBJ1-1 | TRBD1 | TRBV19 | CASSIRSQGGNTEAFF | TGTGCCAGTAGTATTAGGAGCCAGGGGGGGAACACTGAAGCTTTCTTT
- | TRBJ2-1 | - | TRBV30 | CAWSVLMGIQFF | TGTGCCTGGAGTGTGTTGATGGGGATTCAGTTCTTC
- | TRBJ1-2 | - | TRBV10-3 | CAISESQLGYTF | TGTGCCATCAGTGAGTCCCAGTTGGGCTACACCTTC
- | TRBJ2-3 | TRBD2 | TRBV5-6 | CASSPRTSGRGTDTQYF | TGTGCCAGCAGCCCACGGACTAGCGGGAGAGGCACAGATACGCAGTATTTT
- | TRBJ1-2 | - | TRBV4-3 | CASSQDPRGGYGYTF | TGCGCCAGCAGCCAAGACCCAAGGGGGGGCTATGGCTACACCTTC
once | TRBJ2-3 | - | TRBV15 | CATSREIRVFGTDTQYF | TGTGCCACCAGCAGAGAAATACGGGTATTCGGCACAGATACGCAGTATTTT
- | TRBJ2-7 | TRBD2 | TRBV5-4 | CASSIPGTSGEQYF | TGTGCCAGCAGCATTCCTGGGACTAGCGGCGAGCAGTACTTC
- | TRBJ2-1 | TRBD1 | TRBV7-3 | CASSLGGTGVRDEQFF | TGTGCCAGCAGCTTAGGAGGGACAGGGGTTCGGGATGAGCAGTTCTTC
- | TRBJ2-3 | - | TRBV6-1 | CASSRGQMTDTQYF | TGTGCCAGCAGTAGGGGTCAGATGACAGATACGCAGTATTTT
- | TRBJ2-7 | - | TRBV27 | CASSLKWTAEQYF | TGTGCCAGCAGTTTAAAGTGGACAGCCGAGCAGTACTTC
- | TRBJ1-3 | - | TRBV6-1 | CASSEEPGPSNTIYF | TGTGCCAGCAGTGAAGAGCCGGGACCCTCAAACACCATATATTTT
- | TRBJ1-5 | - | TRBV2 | CASSVEGSYSNQPQHF | TGTGCCAGCAGTGTAGAGGGGTCTTATAGCAATCAGCCCCAGCATTTT
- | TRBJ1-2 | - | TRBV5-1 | CASSWTGTKPDYGYTF | TGCGCCAGCAGCTGGACCGGAACAAAGCCCGACTATGGCTACACCTTC
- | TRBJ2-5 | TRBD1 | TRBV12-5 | CASGLVYGTGGQETQYF | TGTGCTAGTGGTTTGGTATACGGGACAGGGGGCCAAGAGACCCAGTACTTC
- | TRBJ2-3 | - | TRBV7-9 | CASSLMSGGSTDTQYF | TGTGCCAGCAGCTTAATGTCTGGCGGTAGCACAGATACGCAGTATTTT
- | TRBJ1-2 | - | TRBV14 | CASRLKRGGYTF | TGTGCCAGCAGGCTCAAAAGAGGTGGCTACACCTTC
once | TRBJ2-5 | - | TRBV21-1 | CASSKGIRETQYF | TGTGCCAGCAGCAAGGGCATCCGAGAGACCCAGTACTTC
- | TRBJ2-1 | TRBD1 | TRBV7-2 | CASSQDRYNEQFF | TGTGCCAGCAGCCAGGACAGGTACAATGAGCAGTTCTTC
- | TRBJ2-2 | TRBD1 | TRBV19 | CASGRGSDTGELFF | TGTGCCAGCGGCAGGGGGTCGGACACCGGGGAGCTGTTTTTT
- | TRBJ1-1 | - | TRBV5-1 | CASSSGNTEAFF | TGCGCCAGCAGTTCCGGGAACACTGAAGCTTTCTTT
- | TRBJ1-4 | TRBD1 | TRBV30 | CAWSVQGGEKLFF | TGTGCCTGGAGTGTACAGGGGGGGGAAAAACTGTTTTTT
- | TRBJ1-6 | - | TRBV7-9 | CASSSSQGPPLHF | TGTGCCAGCAGCTCGTCACAGGGTCCACCCCTCCACTTT
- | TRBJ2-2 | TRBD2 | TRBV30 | CAWSVDLAGNTGELFF | TGTGCCTGGAGTGTAGACTTAGCGGGGAACACCGGGGAGCTGTTTTTT
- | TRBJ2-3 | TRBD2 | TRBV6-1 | CASSPTSGGIDTQYF | TGTGCCAGCAGTCCGACTAGCGGGGGCATAGATACGCAGTATTTT
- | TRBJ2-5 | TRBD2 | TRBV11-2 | CASSLDFGTSGGLQETQYF | TGTGCCAGCAGCTTAGATTTTGGGACTAGCGGGGGCCTACAAGAGACCCAGTACTTC
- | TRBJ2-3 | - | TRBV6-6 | CASSTAGLPDTQYF | TGTGCCAGCAGTACCGCGGGACTTCCAGATACGCAGTATTTT
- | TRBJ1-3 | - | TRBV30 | CAWDRLQGNTIYF | TGTGCCTGGGATCGATTACAGGGAAACACCATATATTTT
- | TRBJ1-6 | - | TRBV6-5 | CASSYSRQHNSPLHF | TGTGCCAGCAGTTACTCGAGACAGCATAATTCACCCCTCCACTTT
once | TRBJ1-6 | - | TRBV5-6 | CASSSIVRAESPLHF | TGTGCCAGCAGCTCTATTGTCCGAGCGGAATCACCCCTCCACTTT
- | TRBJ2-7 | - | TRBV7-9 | CASSLRPQSYEQYF | TGTGCCAGCAGCTTACGGCCACAATCCTACGAGCAGTACTTC
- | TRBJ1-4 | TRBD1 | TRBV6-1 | CASSGGQGRTNEKLFF | TGTGCCAGCAGTGGAGGACAGGGAAGGACTAATGAAAAACTGTTTTTT
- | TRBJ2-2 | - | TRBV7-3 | CASSSGANTGELFF | TGTGCCAGCAGCTCGGGGGCGAACACCGGGGAGCTGTTTTTT
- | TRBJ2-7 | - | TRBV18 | CASSPVGQGLNYEQYF | TGTGCCAGCTCACCAGTAGGGCAGGGCCTAAACTACGAGCAGTACTTC
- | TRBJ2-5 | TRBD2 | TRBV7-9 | CASSLSGYQETQYF | TGTGCCAGCAGCCTTAGCGGGTACCAAGAGACCCAGTACTTC
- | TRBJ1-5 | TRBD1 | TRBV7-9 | CASSLGQGWGQPQHF | TGTGCCAGCAGCTTGGGACAGGGGTGGGGGCAGCCCCAGCATTTT
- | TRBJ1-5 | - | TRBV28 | CASSVGVYSNQPQHF | TGTGCCAGCAGTGTCGGGGTTTATAGCAATCAGCCCCAGCATTTT
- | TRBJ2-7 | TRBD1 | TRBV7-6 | CASSSGQEISQYF | TGTGCCAGCAGCTCCGGACAGGAGATTAGCCAGTACTTC
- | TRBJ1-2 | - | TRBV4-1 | CASSQVRRDDYGYTF | TGCGCCAGCAGCCAAGTTAGGCGAGATGACTATGGCTACACCTTC
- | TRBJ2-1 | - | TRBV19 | CASSILTLGEQFF | TGTGCCAGTAGTATCCTGACTCTTGGCGAGCAGTTCTTC
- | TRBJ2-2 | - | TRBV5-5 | CASSPWPGDGELFF | TGTGCCAGCAGCCCCTGGCCGGGGGACGGGGAGCTGTTTTTT
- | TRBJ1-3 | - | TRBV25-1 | CASTASSGNTIYF | TGTGCCAGCACAGCGAGCTCTGGAAACACCATATATTTT
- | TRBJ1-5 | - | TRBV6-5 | CASRPPGNQPQHF | TGTGCCAGCAGACCCCCGGGCAATCAGCCCCAGCATTTT
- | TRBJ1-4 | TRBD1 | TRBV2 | CASRRGQGEKLFF | TGTGCCAGCAGGCGAGGACAGGGGGAAAAACTGTTTTTT
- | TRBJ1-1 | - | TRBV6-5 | CASSYGTLNTEAFF | TGTGCCAGCAGTTACGGGACATTGAACACTGAAGCTTTCTTT